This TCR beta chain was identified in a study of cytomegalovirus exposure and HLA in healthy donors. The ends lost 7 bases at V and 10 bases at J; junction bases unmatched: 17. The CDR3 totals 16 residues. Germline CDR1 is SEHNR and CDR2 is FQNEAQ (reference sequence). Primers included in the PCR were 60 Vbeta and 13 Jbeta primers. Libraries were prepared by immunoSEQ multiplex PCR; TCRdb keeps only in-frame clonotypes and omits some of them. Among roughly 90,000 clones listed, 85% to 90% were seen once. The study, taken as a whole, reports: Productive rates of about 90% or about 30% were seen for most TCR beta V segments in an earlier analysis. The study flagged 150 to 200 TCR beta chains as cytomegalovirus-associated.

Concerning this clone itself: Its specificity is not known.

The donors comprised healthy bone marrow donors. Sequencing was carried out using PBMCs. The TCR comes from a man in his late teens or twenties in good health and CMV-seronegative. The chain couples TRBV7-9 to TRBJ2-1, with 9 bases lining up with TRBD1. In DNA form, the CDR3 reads TGTGCCAGCACCGAATCCCCCGGGACAGGGTCTTTGGAGCAGTTCTTC. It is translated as CASTESPGTGSLEQFF. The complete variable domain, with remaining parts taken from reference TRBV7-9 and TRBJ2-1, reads DTGVSQNPRHKITKRGQNVTFRCDPISEHNRLYWYRQTLGQGPEFLTYFQNEAQLEKSRLLSDRFSAERPKGSFSTLEIQRTEQGDSAMYLCASTESPGTGSLEQFFGPGTRLTVL.